A single T cell receptor beta chain is shown here with its context. This specimen belongs to a study of T cells in Graves' hyperthyroidism and ophthalmopathy. Researchers amplified the TCR beta CDR3 regions from RNA transcripts. A first-round RT-PCR of the TCR CDR3 used the HTBI primer set. One entry per CDR3 protein results from TCRdb running MiXCR on the multiplex PCR reads. The sample has hundreds of thousands of distinct CDR3 sequences; approximately 40% are singletons. Graves' hyperthyroidism was deemed stable given no ophthalmopathy progression within 18 months. Newly diagnosed hyperthyroidism patients aged 18 to 65 years had disease lasting under 2 months. Fresh peripheral blood, roughly 9.8 ml of it, supplied the PBMCs. The CDR3 contains 15 residues. V shed 1 base, J shed 1 base, and the junction held 5 bases outside the gene matches. Germline assignment: CDR1 SGHRS and CDR2 YFSETQ.

The V call is TRBV5-1, the J call TRBJ2-7, with 7 bases identical to TRBD1. This clonotype originated in a man younger than 30 with Graves' hyperthyroidism. The sequencing sample was made of blood. The CDR3 region has the DNA TGCGCCAGCAGCTTGAGGGGACAGCCTTCCTACGAGCAGTACTTC. Residues: CASSLRGQPSYEQYF.